This T cell receptor (beta chain) was identified in a study of radiation and T cells in renal cell carcinoma. Using immunoSEQ multiplex PCR, the repertoire was profiled, and TCRdb retains in-frame clones only, with some absent. The sample consists of about 130,000 clones, 81% of them appearing once. Germline V gene sequence: CDR1 KGHSH, CDR2 LQKENI. The CDR3 sequence is 15 residues long. V lost 3 bases and J lost 1, with 12 bases in between. Regarding this clone: Antigen specificity is unknown.

Study conclusions and caveats: From baseline, blood top tumor clonotypes peaked at 2 weeks post-radiation.

Time point meaning: blood 2 weeks post-SBRT. The sample's treatment: 15 Gy SBRT to primary tumor, nephrectomy 4 weeks later. This receptor was identified in a woman aged 55-69 years with renal cell carcinoma. The sample in question was blood, obtained from a patient whose treatment included radiotherapy and nephrectomy. The chain combines TRBV18 with TRBJ1-2, with D unclear. The CDR3 DNA sequence: TGTGCCAGCTCACCTTCCCTCGCGGATAACTATGGCTACACCTTC. Translated: CASSPSLADNYGYTF.